These 17 T cell receptor beta chains originate from one sample sequenced in a study of blood T cell repertoires in COVID-19 (TCRdb year 2020). Receptor amplification or capture employed the immunoSEQ multiplex PCR assay. TCRdb stores this immuneACCESS table with in-frame sequences only. Part of the clones is absent; in the studies checked, under half of the shortfall reflects unresolved V genes, and no reason is known for the rest. The sample data list 100,000 to 150,000 clones, and around 83% of these were observed just once. The ten largest clones take up approximately 10% of the sample. The sequencing input was peripheral blood. These receptors all stem from a man in his 60s with acute or convalescent COVID-19.

The rearrangement joins TRBV5-1 to TRBJ2-5; D is possibly TRBD2 (6 bases). Trimming shortened V by 0 bases and J by 5 bases, and 14 bases separated the two germline ends. Germline CDR1 is SGHRS and CDR2 is YFSETQ. The CDR3 sequence is 15 residues long. CDR3 bases: TGCGCCAGCAGCTTGGAAGGCGGCCGGGGGGAGACCCAGTACTTC. Translating it yields CASSLEGGRGETQYF.

The rearrangement links TRBV5-1 to TRBJ1-2, with a tentative D call TRBD1 (6 bases). The germline gives CDR1 SGHRS, CDR2 YFSETQ. The ends were cut back, 5 bases at V and 2 bases at J, with 13 bases in the middle. This CDR3 is 14 amino acids long. The CDR3 DNA sequence: TGCGCCAGCAGTCAGGTGACAGGCAACTATGGCTACACCTTC. Translation gives CASSQVTGNYGYTF. Full variable domain (missing parts from reference TRBV5-1 and TRBJ1-2): KAGVTQTPRYLIKTRGQQVTLSCSPISGHRSVSWYQQTPGQGLQFLFEYFSETQRNKGNFPGRFSGRQFSNSRSEMNVSTLELGDSALYLCASSQVTGNYGYTFGSGTRLTVV.

J is TRBJ2-7 and V is TRBV27, with TRBD1 matching over 8 bases. Per germline, CDR1 MNHEY and CDR2 SMNVEV (reference sequence). With 3 bases clipped from V and 7 bases from J, the junction kept 8 bases outside the gene matches. CDR3 length: 14 residues. The CDR3 DNA sequence: TGTGCCAGCAGTTTCCAAAATACAGGGGGAGAGCAGTACTTC. Encoded protein: CASSFQNTGGEQYF.

The rearrangement uses TRBV5-1 and TRBJ2-7; 7 bases match TRBD1. Per germline, CDR1 SGHRS and CDR2 YFSETQ. J lost 7 bases, V lost 4 bases, and 8 bases had no gene match. The CDR3 loop spans 13 amino acids. The CDR3, as DNA: TGCGCCAGCAGCATCGGACAGGCATCAGAGCAGTACTTC. Its translation: CASSIGQASEQYF. Full variable domain (rest looked up from reference TRBV5-1 and TRBJ2-7): KAGVTQTPRYLIKTRGQQVTLSCSPISGHRSVSWYQQTPGQGLQFLFEYFSETQRNKGNFPGRFSGRQFSNSRSEMNVSTLELGDSALYLCASSIGQASEQYFGPGTRLTVT.

This clone was seen a few times. The genes are TRBV30 and TRBJ2-7, with a tentative D call TRBD2 (5 bases). Trimming left V 4 bases short and J 10 bases short, with 20 bases between. In germline, CDR1 is GTSNPN, CDR2 SVGIG (reference sequence). The CDR3 runs to 13 residues. DNA of the CDR3: TGTGCCTGGACGTACCGGGCGGGTCAGGCCCAGTACTTC. It specifies CAWTYRAGQAQYF. Variable domain in full (rest from reference TRBV30 and TRBJ2-7): SQTIHQWPATLVQPVGSPLSLECTVEGTSNPNLYWYRQAAGRGLQLLFYSVGIGQISSEVPQNLSASRPQDRQFILSSKKLLLSDSGFYLCAWTYRAGQAQYFGPGTRLTVT.

A few counts support this clone. The genes are TRBV6-6 and TRBJ2-1, with 7 positions matching TRBD1. The trim removed 6 bases at V and 4 bases at J, leaving 3 bases unmatched. CDR1 MNHNY and CDR2 SVGAGI come from the germline V gene (reference sequence). The CDR3 runs to 13 residues. DNA of the CDR3: TGTGCCAGCAGCTCGGACAGGTACAATGAGCAGTTCTTC. It encodes CASSSDRYNEQFF.

V usage is TRBV5-4 and J usage is TRBJ2-3; D unclear. This CDR3 region has 13 residues. CDR1 and CDR2 (germline): SGHNT, YYREEE (reference sequence). V dropped 2 bases and J dropped 1 base, with 5 bases sitting between them. The CDR3 DNA is TGTGCCAGCAGCTTTTCGGGCACAGATACGCAGTATTTT. It specifies CASSFSGTDTQYF.

In the case of this clone: The sample carries other DNA sequences with the same CDR3. The V call is TRBV3-1 (or the pseudogene TRBV3-2), the J call TRBJ2-5, with D perhaps TRBD2 (5 bases). V dropped 4 bases and J dropped 5 bases, with 5 bases sitting between them. The CDR3 is made up of 11 amino acids. Germline V gene data show CDR1 as LGHDT and CDR2 as YNNKEL (reference sequence). The CDR3: CASSRRETQYF. For the CDR3, the DNA is TGTGCCAGCAGCCGGAGGGAGACCCAGTACTTC.

With regard to this clone: The junction does not match germline at one end; this may be a read error. This chain links TRBV24-1 with TRBJ1-5; unclear D gene. Germline CDR1 and CDR2: KGHDR and SFDVKD. The CDR3 runs to 13 residues. CDR3 sequence (DNA): TGTGCCACCAGTGCCCCTCGAGGAGGGTCCGGGGATTTT. Translated: CATSAPRGGSGDF.

V and J are TRBV6-5 and TRBJ2-7; 10 bases are shared with TRBD2. After removal of 5 bases from V and 6 bases from J, the junction contained 4 bases not matched to a gene. The CDR3 sequence is 13 residues long. Germline loops: CDR1 MNHEY, CDR2 SVGAGI. CDR3 in DNA: TGTGCCAGCAGTCGTAGCGGGAGGTCCGAGCAGTACTTC. It translates to CASSRSGRSEQYF.

The rearrangement links TRBV7-6 to TRBJ2-5; D unresolved. The ends were cut back, 1 base at V and 7 bases at J, with 7 bases in the middle. This CDR3 is built from 12 residues. Germline CDR1 and CDR2: SGHVS and FNYEAQ. The CDR3 nucleotides read TGTGCCAGCAGCTTAGTGGCTGGGACCCAGTACTTC. Its translation is CASSLVAGTQYF.

V gene TRBV11-1 combines with J gene TRBJ2-1, with D perhaps TRBD1 (5 bases). The V end lost 1 base, the J end lost 3 bases, and 10 bases lay between the germline ends. The CDR3 totals 15 residues. The germline CDR1 and CDR2 sequences are SGHAT and FQDESV (reference sequence). The CDR3 sequence is CASSLDRTGYNEQFF. The CDR3 region has the DNA TGTGCCAGCAGCTTAGACCGAACAGGCTACAATGAGCAGTTCTTC.

V and J are TRBV19 and TRBJ2-1; 11 bases are a match to TRBD2. The CDR3 totals 21 residues. Trimming at V came to 11 bases and at J to 8 bases, leaving 32 bases not matched to a gene. Germline V CDR1 and CDR2: LNHDA, SQIVND (reference sequence). In DNA, the CDR3 is TGTGCCCGGGGGGAGGTCAACCCGGGACTAGCGGAGAGAGGGCATGTCTATGAGCAGTTCTTC. Translation: CARGEVNPGLAERGHVYEQFF. Complete variable domain (other parts from reference TRBV19 and TRBJ2-1): DGGITQSPKYLFRKEGQNVTLSCEQNLNHDAMYWYRQDPGQGLRLIYYSQIVNDFQKGDIAEGYSVSREKKESFPLTVTSAQKNPTAFYLCARGEVNPGLAERGHVYEQFFGPGTRLTVL.

CDR3 sequence: CASSALAGGPEEQYF. The CDR3 coding sequence is TGTGCCAGCAGTGCCCTAGCGGGAGGGCCGGAGGAGCAGTACTTC. This rearrangement joins TRBV2 to TRBJ2-7; TRBD2 matches 12 bases. CDR3 length: 15 residues. The ends lost 4 bases at V and 7 bases at J; junction bases unmatched: 8. CDR1 and CDR2 from the germline V gene are SNHLY and FYNNEI.

The chain uses TRBV5-1 and TRBJ1-2, with D possibly TRBD1 on 6 matching bases. Germline lookup yields CDR1 SGHRS and CDR2 YFSETQ. This CDR3 has 13 amino acids. Between the trimmed V and J ends, which lost 0 bases and 8 bases, there was a span of 11 bases. CDR3 nucleotide sequence: TGCGCCAGCAGCTTGGAGGGGGTAGAAGGCTACACCTTC. Its translation is CASSLEGVEGYTF.

The CDR3 region is CASSLRENAGNEQFF. The CDR3 nucleotides are TGCGCCAGCAGCTTACGGGAGAACGCGGGCAATGAGCAGTTCTTC. The V gene is TRBV4-1, the J gene TRBJ2-1; D perhaps matches TRBD2 (6 bases). The germline V and J ends were trimmed by 5 bases and 6 bases, with 17 bases remaining between them. The CDR3 runs to 15 residues. The germline gives CDR1 MGHRA, CDR2 YSYEKL.

V is TRBV19 and J is TRBJ1-6, with a weak D call TRBD1 (6 bases). CDR1 and CDR2 (germline): LNHDA, SQIVND (reference sequence). The length of the CDR3 is 13 residues. The germline V and J ends were trimmed by 4 bases and 10 bases, with 11 bases remaining between them. The CDR3 sequence is CASSTTGNSPLHF. The CDR3 DNA reads TGTGCCAGTAGTACCACAGGGAACTCACCCCTCCACTTT.